The 5 T cell receptor beta chains listed next were all sequenced from one sample in a study of T cells in Graves' hyperthyroidism and ophthalmopathy. Amplified regions were TCR beta CDR3 sequences from RNA transcripts. The HTBI primer set served for first-round RT-PCR of the TCR CDR3. TCRdb reanalysed the multiplex PCR reads using MiXCR and keeps one entry per CDR3 protein. The table records 450,000 to 700,000 distinct CDR3 sequences, around 42% of them present only once. The specimen sequenced was peripheral blood or thyroid tissue (not recorded which). These receptors originate from an adult woman with Graves' disease, either hyperthyroidism or ophthalmopathy (not recorded which).

The sample holds many counts of this clonotype. V is TRBV5-6 and J is TRBJ1-1; maybe TRBD1 (5 bases). The length of the CDR3 is 14 residues. Trimming cost V 5 bases and J 0 bases, with 11 bases left between them. The V gene's germline CDR1 is SGHDT and CDR2 YYEEEE. The chain's CDR3 is CASSYPGMNTEAFF. DNA of the CDR3: TGTGCCAGCAGTTACCCAGGGATGAACACTGAAGCTTTCTTT.

J is TRBJ2-5 and V is TRBV15, with 10 bases that match TRBD2. The length of the CDR3 is 16 residues. Germline CDR1 reads LNHNV; CDR2 reads YYDKDF (reference sequence). With 5 bases clipped from V and 0 bases from J, the junction kept 6 bases outside the gene matches. CDR3 in DNA: TGTGCCACCAGCCCCGGGACTAGCGTTTACCAAGAGACCCAGTACTTC. This translates into CATSPGTSVYQETQYF.

V usage is TRBV20-1 and J usage is TRBJ1-2; possible D gene TRBD1, 6 bases. The CDR3 covers 13 residues. Germline V gene data show CDR1 as DFQATT and CDR2 as SNEGSKA (reference sequence). Trimming shortened V by 3 bases and J by 1 base, and 9 bases separated the two germline ends. Here the CDR3 reads CSASRGINYGYTF. The CDR3 DNA reads as TGCAGTGCTAGTAGGGGGATTAACTATGGCTACACCTTC.

The chain combines TRBV6-1 with TRBJ2-5; 11 nucleotides align to TRBD2. The germline V gene has CDR1 MNHNS and CDR2 SASEGT. This CDR3 is built from 14 residues. The DNA for the CDR3 is TGTGCTAGAGATCCGGTAGCGGGAGGGGGGACCCAGTACTTC. Residues: CARDPVAGGGTQYF.

The gene calls are TRBV10-3 and TRBJ2-7, with D possibly being TRBD2 (6 bases). CDR1 and CDR2 (germline): ENHRY, SYGVKD. The V and J ends lost 8 bases and 10 bases respectively, with 12 bases between them. This CDR3 is built from 10 residues. CDR3 nucleotides: TGTGCCATCGGGGGACTCGATCAGTACTTC. This codes for CAIGGLDQYF.